This TCR beta chain was identified during a study of T cell responses to AZD1222 COVID-19 vaccine. In its sample, this clone was seen once. Germline and junction disagree at one end, which may indicate a read error. In the same sample, other DNA sequences code for this CDR3. This CDR3 is built from 13 residues. Germline V lookup: CDR1 SGHTA, CDR2 FQGTGA. Clones were read by immunoSEQ multiplex PCR, and TCRdb kept only the in-frame ones, dropping some. The sample records more than 50,000 clones, roughly 84% being singletons. The chain carries TRBV7-3 and TRBJ1-1; D not certain. This receptor was taken from an adult in good health. The sample consisted of peripheral blood, taken on day 0 of AZD1222 vaccination. This CDR3 is CASSFGMNTEAFF. DNA for the CDR3: TGTGCCAGCAGCTTCGGGATGAACACTGAAGCCTTCTTT.